This T cell receptor (beta chain) was captured in a study of blood T cell repertoires in COVID-19. Study-level background: Sites in the United States, Italy and Spain provided acute and convalescent COVID-19 samples.

Authors' data handling: Reference gene primer amplification yielded estimated nucleated cell counts. This table comes from immunoSEQ multiplex PCR, and its TCRdb copy is limited to in-frame clones, with some not included. The V and J calls and clone size come from that table; D and trimming were worked out from the DNA. The sample records around 50,000 clones, roughly 82% being singletons. This clone is a singleton in its sample. Sequencing was performed on peripheral blood. The TCR was taken from a woman aged 55-69 years with acute or convalescent COVID-19.

The CDR3 sequence is CAAEEMTGELFF. The CDR3, as DNA: TGTGCGGCGGAAGAAATGACCGGGGAGCTGTTTTTT. V usage is TRBV19 and J usage is TRBJ2-2; D gene unclear. Looked up from germline, CDR1 is LNHDA and CDR2 is SQIVND (reference sequence). The CDR3 totals 12 residues.